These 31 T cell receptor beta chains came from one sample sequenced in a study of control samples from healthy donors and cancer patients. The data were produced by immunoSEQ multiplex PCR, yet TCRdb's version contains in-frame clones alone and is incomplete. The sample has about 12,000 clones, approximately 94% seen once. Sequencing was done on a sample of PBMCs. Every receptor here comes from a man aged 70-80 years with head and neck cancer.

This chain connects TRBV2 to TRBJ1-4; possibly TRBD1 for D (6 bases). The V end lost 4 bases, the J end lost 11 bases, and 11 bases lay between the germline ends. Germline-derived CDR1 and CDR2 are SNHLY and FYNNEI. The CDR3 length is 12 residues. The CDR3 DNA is TGTGCCAGCAGTGGGGACAATGGGAAACTGTTTTTT. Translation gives CASSGDNGKLFF.

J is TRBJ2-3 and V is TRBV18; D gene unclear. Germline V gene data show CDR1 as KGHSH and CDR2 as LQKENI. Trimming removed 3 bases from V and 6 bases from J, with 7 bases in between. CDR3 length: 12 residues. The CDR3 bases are TGTGCCAGCTCACCGGCTGGCGATACGCAGTATTTT. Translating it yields CASSPAGDTQYF.

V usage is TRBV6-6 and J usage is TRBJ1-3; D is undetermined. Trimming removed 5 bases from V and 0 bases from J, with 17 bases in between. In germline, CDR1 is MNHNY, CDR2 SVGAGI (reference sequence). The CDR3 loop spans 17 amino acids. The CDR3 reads CASSRTPGRSSGNTIYF. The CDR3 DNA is TGTGCCAGCAGTCGGACCCCCGGGCGGTCCTCTGGAAACACCATATATTTT.

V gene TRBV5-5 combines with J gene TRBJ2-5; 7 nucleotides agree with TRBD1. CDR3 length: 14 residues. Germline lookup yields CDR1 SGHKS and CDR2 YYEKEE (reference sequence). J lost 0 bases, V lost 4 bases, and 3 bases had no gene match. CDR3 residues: CASSQTGNQETQYF. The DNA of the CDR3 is TGTGCCAGCAGCCAGACAGGGAACCAAGAGACCCAGTACTTC.

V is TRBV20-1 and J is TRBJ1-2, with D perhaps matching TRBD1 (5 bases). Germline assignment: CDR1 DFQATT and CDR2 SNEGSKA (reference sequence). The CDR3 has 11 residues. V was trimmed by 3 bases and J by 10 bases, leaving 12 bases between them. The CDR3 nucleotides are TGCAGTGCTAGGTCGGCAGGGAACTACACCTTC. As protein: CSARSAGNYTF.

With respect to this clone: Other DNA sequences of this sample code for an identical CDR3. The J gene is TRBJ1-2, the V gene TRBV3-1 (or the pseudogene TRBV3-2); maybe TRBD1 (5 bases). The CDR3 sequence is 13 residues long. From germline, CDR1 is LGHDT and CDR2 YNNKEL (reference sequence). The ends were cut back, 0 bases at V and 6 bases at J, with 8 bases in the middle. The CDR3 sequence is CASSQDRGNGYTF. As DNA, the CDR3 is TGTGCCAGCAGCCAAGATCGGGGGAATGGCTACACCTTC.

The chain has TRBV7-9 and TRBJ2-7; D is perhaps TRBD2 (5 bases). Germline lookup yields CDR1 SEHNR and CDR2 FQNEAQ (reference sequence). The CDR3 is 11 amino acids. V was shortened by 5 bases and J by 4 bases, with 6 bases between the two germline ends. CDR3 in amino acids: CASSRGYEQYF. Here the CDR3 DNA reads TGTGCCAGCAGCCGAGGGTACGAGCAGTACTTC.

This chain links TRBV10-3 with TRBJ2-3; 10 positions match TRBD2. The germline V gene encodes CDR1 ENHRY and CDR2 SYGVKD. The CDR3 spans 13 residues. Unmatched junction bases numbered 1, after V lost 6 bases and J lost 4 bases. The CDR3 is CAIRSGGADTQYF. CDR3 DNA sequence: TGTGCCATCAGGAGCGGGGGGGCAGATACGCAGTATTTT.

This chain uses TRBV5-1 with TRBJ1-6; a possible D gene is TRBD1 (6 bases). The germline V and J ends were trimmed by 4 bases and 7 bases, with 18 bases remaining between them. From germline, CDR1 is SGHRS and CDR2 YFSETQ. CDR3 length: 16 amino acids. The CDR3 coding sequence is TGCGCCAGCAGCCCACAGGGAGTTGAAGACAATTCACCCCTCCACTTT. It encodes CASSPQGVEDNSPLHF.

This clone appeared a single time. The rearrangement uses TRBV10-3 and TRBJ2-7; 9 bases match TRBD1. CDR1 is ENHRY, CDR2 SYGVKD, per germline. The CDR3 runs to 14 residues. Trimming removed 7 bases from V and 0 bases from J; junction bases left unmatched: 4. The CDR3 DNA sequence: TGTGCCATCAAAGGACAGGGGACCTCCTACGAGCAGTACTTC. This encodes CAIKGQGTSYEQYF.

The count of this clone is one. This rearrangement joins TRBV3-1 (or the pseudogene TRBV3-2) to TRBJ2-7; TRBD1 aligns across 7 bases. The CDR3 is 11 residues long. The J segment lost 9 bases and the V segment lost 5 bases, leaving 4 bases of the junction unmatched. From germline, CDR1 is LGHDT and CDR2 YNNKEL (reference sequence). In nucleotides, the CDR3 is TGTGCCAGCAGCTCAACAGGGGCGCAGTACTTC. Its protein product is CASSSTGAQYF.

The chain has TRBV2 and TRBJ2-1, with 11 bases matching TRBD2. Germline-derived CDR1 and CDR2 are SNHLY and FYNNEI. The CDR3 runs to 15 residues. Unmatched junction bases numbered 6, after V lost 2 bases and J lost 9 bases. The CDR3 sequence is CASSELAGGWIEQFF. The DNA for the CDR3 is TGTGCCAGCAGTGAACTAGCGGGAGGATGGATTGAGCAGTTCTTC.

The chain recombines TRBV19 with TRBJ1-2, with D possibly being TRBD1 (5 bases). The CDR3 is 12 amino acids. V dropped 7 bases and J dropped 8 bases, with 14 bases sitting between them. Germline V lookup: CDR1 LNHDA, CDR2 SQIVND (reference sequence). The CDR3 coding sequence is TGTGCCAGTAACGATATGGGGCGCGGCTACACCTTC. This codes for CASNDMGRGYTF.

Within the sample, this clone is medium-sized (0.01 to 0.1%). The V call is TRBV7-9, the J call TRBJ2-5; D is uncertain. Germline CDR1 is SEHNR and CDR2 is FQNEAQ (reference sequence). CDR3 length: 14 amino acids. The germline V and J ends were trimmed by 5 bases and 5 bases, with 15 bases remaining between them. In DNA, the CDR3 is TGTGCCAGCAGCCCGGCTGAGGTATACGAGACCCAGTACTTC. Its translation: CASSPAEVYETQYF.

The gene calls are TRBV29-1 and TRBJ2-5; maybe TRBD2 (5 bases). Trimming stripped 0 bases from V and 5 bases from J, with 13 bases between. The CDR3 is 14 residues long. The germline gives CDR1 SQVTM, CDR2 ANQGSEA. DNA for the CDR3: TGCAGCGTTGAAGACGGGGTGATCAGGGAGACCCAGTACTTC. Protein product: CSVEDGVIRETQYF. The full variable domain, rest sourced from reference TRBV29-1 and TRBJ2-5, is SAVISQKPSRDICQRGTSLTIQCQVDSQVTMMFWYRQQPGQSLTLIATANQGSEATYESGFVIDKFPISRPNLTFSTLTVSNMSPEDSSIYLCSVEDGVIRETQYFGPGTRLLVL.

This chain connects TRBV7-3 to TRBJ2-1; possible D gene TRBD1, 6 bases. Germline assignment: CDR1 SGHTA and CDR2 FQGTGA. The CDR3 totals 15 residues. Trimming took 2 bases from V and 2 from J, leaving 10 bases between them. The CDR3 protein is CASSLSRGAYNEQFF. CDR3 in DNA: TGTGCCAGCAGCTTATCCAGGGGAGCCTACAATGAGCAGTTCTTC. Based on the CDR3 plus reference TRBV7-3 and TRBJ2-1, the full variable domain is GAGVSQTPSNKVTEKGKYVELRCDPISGHTALYWYRQSLGQGPEFLIYFQGTGAADDSGLPNDRFFAVRPEGSVSTLKIQRTERGDSAVYLCASSLSRGAYNEQFFGPGTRLTVL.

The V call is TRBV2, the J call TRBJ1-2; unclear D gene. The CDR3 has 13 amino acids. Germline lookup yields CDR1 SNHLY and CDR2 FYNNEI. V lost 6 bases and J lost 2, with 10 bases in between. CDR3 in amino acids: CASRPTDNYGYTF. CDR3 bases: TGTGCCAGCAGGCCGACGGACAACTATGGCTACACCTTC.

The CDR3 sequence is CASSSRYLPFDGELFF. In nucleotides, the CDR3 is TGTGCCAGCAGTTCCCGATATTTACCCTTCGACGGGGAGCTGTTTTTT. V is TRBV27 and J is TRBJ2-2, with D unresolved. Germline V gene data show CDR1 as MNHEY and CDR2 as SMNVEV (reference sequence). Deletions cut 4 bases from V and 7 bases from J, with 19 bases between. The CDR3 runs 16 residues.

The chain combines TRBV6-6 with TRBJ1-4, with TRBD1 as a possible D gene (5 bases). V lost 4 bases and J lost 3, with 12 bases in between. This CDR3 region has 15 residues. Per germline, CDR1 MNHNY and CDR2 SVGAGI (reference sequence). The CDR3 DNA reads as TGTGCCAGCAGTTCAGGGAGTGGGGCTAATGAAAAACTGTTTTTT. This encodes CASSSGSGANEKLFF.

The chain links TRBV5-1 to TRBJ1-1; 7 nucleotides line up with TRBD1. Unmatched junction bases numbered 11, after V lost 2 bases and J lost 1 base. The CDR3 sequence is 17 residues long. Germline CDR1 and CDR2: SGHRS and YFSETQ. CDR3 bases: TGCGCCAGCAGCTTAGCACTAATCACAGGGGAGAACACTGAAGCTTTCTTT. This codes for CASSLALITGENTEAFF.

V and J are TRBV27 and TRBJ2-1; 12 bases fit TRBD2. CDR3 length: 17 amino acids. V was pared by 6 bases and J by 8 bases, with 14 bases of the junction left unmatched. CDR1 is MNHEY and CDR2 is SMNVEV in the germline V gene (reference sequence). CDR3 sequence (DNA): TGTGCCAGCAGCCGGACTAGCGGGGCGACCTGGATGCATGAGCAGTTCTTC. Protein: CASSRTSGATWMHEQFF.

CDR3 DNA sequence: TGCGCCAGCAAAAGGGGCGAAGGCACTGAAGCTTTCTTT. It yields the protein CASKRGEGTEAFF. J is TRBJ1-1 and V is TRBV10-2; D might be TRBD1 (5 bases). Per the germline V gene, CDR1 is WSHSY and CDR2 is SAAADI. V gave up 7 bases and J gave up 4 bases, with 13 bases separating them. The CDR3 spans 13 residues.

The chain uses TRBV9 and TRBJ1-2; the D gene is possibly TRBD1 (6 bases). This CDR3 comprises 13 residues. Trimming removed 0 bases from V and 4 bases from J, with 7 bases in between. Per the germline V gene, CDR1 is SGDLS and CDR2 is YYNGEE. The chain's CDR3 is CASSVVGGYGYTF. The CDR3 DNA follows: TGTGCCAGCAGCGTAGTAGGGGGCTATGGCTACACCTTC.

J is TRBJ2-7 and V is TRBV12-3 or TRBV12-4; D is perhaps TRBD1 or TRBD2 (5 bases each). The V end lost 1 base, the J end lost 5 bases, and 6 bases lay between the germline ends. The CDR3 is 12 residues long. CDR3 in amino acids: CASSLVGDEQYF. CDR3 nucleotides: TGTGCCAGCAGTTTAGTGGGGGACGAGCAGTACTTC.

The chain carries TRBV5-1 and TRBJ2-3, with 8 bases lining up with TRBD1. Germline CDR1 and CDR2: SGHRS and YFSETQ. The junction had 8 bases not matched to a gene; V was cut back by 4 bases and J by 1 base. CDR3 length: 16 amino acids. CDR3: CASSLAGTGRTDTQYF. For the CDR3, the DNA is TGCGCCAGCAGCCTCGCCGGGACAGGACGCACAGATACGCAGTATTTT.

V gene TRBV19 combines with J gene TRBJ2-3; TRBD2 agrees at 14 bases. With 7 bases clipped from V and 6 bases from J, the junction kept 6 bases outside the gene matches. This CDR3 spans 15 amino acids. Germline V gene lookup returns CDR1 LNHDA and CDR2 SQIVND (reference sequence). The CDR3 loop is CASTPRTSGRDTQYF. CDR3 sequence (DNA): TGTGCCAGTACCCCCCGGACTAGCGGGAGGGATACGCAGTATTTT.

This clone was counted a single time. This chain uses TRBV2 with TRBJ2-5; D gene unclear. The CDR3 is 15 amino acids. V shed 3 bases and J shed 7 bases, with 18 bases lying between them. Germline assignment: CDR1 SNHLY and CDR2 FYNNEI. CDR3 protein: CASSDLVGAWGTQYF. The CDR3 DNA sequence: TGTGCCAGCAGTGACCTTGTAGGCGCATGGGGGACCCAGTACTTC.

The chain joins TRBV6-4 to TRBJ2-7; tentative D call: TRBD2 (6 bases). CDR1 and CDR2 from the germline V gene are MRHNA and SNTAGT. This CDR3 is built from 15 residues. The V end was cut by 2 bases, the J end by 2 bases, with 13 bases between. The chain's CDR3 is CASSDREALPYEQYF. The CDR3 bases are TGTGCCAGCAGTGACAGGGAGGCTTTACCCTACGAGCAGTACTTC.

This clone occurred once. CDR3 DNA sequence: TGTGCCAGCAGCACGTGGGACAGGGGGTTAGATGGCTACACCTTC. The encoded protein is CASSTWDRGLDGYTF. The chain combines TRBV3-1 (or the pseudogene TRBV3-2) with TRBJ1-2, with 11 bases identical to TRBD1. Germline V gene sequence: CDR1 LGHDT, CDR2 YNNKEL (reference sequence). J lost 6 bases, V lost 5 bases, and 8 bases had no gene match. The CDR3 loop spans 15 amino acids.

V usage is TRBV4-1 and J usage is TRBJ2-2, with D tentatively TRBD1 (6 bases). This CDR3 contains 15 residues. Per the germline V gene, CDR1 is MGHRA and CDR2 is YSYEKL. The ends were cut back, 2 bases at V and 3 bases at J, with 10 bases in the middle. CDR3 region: CASSQLDRYTGELFF. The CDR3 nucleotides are TGCGCCAGCAGCCAACTGGACAGATACACCGGGGAGCTGTTTTTT.

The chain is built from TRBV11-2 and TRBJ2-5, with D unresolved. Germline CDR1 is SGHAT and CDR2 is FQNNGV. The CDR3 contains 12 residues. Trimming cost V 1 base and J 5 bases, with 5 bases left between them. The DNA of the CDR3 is TGTGCCAGCAGCTTAGTAGATGAGACCCAGTACTTC. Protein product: CASSLVDETQYF. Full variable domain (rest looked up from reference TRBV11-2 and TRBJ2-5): EAGVAQSPRYKIIEKRQSVAFWCNPISGHATLYWYQQILGQGPKLLIQFQNNGVVDDSQLPKDRFSAERLKGVDSTLKIQPAKLEDSAVYLCASSLVDETQYFGPGTRLLVL.